This T cell receptor beta chain originates from a study of T cells expressing NK-cell markers. Study in general: Sequenced donors, eight in total, included seven who were HCMV-seropositive and one who was seronegative.

Study results and limitations: The share of CD8+ T cells held by dominant NKG2C+ clonotypes was about 1.0-7.5% in about six donors. HCMV specificity was not established for the expanded NKG2C+ T cell clones.

For each CDR3 protein, TCRdb gives one entry from its re-call of the 5' RACE reads, without DNA. This repertoire comprises some 150,000 distinct CDR3 sequences; its ten largest clones make up roughly 12%. CDR3 length: 15 amino acids. Comment on this clonotype: Its matching antigen is unknown.

This chain connects TRBV12-3 or TRBV12-4 to TRBJ1-3. The sequence came from a young man in good health. Sequencing was performed on blood T cells: a sorted CD56 or NKG2C T cell subset, CD4+ or CD8+ T cells, or bulk PBMC T cells (not recorded which). CDR3 amino acids: CASSLSVSYGNTIYF.